The 7 T cell receptor beta chains below were found in one sample sequenced in a study of OX40 agonist ivuxolimab in advanced cancers. Profiling relied on immunoSEQ multiplex PCR, and the TCRdb table lists in-frame clones only, not all of them. The data show more than 60,000 clones, with approximately 94% seen just once and approximately 18% held by the top ten. The sequences come from CD4+ or CD8+ T cells sorted from blood, collected in a trial of the OX40 agonist ivuxolimab. The receptors shown here come from an adult with an advanced solid tumor such as melanoma, head and neck, liver or kidney cancer.

The J gene is TRBJ1-2, the V gene TRBV28; 8 bases agree with TRBD1. This CDR3 region has 14 residues. V shed 5 bases, J shed 5 bases, and the junction held 7 bases outside the gene matches. Per the germline V gene, CDR1 is MDHEN and CDR2 is SYDVKM. The CDR3 region is CASSPRQGRYGYTF. CDR3 nucleotides: TGTGCCAGCAGTCCAAGACAGGGGCGATATGGCTACACCTTC.

This chain connects TRBV27 to TRBJ2-1; TRBD2 aligns across 13 bases. V trimming: 3 bases; J trimming: 7 bases; junction bases outside the gene matches: 9. Germline CDR1 is MNHEY and CDR2 is SMNVEV (reference sequence). The CDR3 is 17 residues long. The DNA for the CDR3 is TGTGCCAGCAGTTTCCTGCAGGGACTAGCGGGGTCAAATGAGCAGTTCTTC. Encoded protein: CASSFLQGLAGSNEQFF.

The chain has TRBV4-3 and TRBJ1-2; 10 bases align to TRBD1. V lost 2 bases, J lost 3 bases, and 6 bases stayed unmatched. This CDR3 contains 16 residues. Germline V CDR1 and CDR2: LGHNA, YSLEER. DNA for the CDR3: TGCGCCAGCAGCCAATACCAGGGACAGGGGTACTATGGCTACACCTTC. This translates into CASSQYQGQGYYGYTF.

This clone was recorded once. The rearrangement uses TRBV30 and TRBJ2-1; D is uncertain. V was cut by 1 base and J by 1 base, with 11 bases left in between. This CDR3 comprises 15 residues. Germline loops: CDR1 GTSNPN, CDR2 SVGIG (reference sequence). CDR3 DNA sequence: TGTGCCTGGAGTGGACATCAGCCTTCCTACAATGAGCAGTTCTTC. Its protein product is CAWSGHQPSYNEQFF.

This clone was seen a single time. The rearrangement uses TRBV28 and TRBJ2-7; 8 nucleotides line up with TRBD2. The J segment lost 4 bases and the V segment lost 3 bases, leaving 8 bases of the junction unmatched. Per germline, CDR1 MDHEN and CDR2 SYDVKM. This CDR3 is 15 amino acids long. The chain's CDR3 is CASSFGPGGPYEQYF. CDR3 DNA: TGTGCCAGCAGTTTCGGGCCGGGAGGGCCATACGAGCAGTACTTC.

This chain uses TRBV7-6 with TRBJ2-1; D is ambiguous. The germline V gene encodes CDR1 SGHVS and CDR2 FNYEAQ. This CDR3 spans 14 amino acids. With 5 bases removed from V and 0 bases from J, the gap between germline ends came to 8 bases. The CDR3 DNA is TGTGCCAGCAGCAAAACGTACTCCTACAATGAGCAGTTCTTC. Protein: CASSKTYSYNEQFF.

The V call is TRBV7-3, the J call TRBJ2-2, with 8 bases lining up with TRBD1. Germline trimming cut 4 bases from V and 5 bases from J; bases unmatched to any gene: 0. Germline V gene data show CDR1 as SGHTA and CDR2 as FQGTGA. The CDR3 covers 13 residues. CDR3 coding DNA: TGTGCCAGCAGCTGGACAGGGACCGGGGAGCTGTTTTTT. Translated: CASSWTGTGELFF.